One sample yielded the 11 T cell receptor beta chains listed below, sequenced in a study of blood T cells in healthy people across ages. PCR was performed a second time for about 7 to 11 cycles using a sample-barcoded 5' primer and a J-beta primer mix. TCRdb re-analysed the 5' RACE reads in MiXCR, keeping a single row per CDR3 protein. Of about 780,000 distinct CDR3 sequences detected, less than 60% appear once; the ten largest clones hold roughly 18%. Sequenced: blood. The receptors come from a man older than 75 in good health.

The chain recombines TRBV12-3 or TRBV12-4 with TRBJ1-1; 9 bases fit TRBD1. V lost 6 bases to trimming and J lost 5 bases; unmatched junction nucleotides: 10. The CDR3 extends over 15 amino acids. The chain's CDR3 is CASRSMGQGGTEAFF. CDR3 nucleotide sequence: TGTGCCAGCAGGTCCATGGGACAGGGTGGAACTGAAGCTTTCTTT.

This clonotype has at least ten counts. The chain couples TRBV5-1 to TRBJ2-1, with 7 bases that match TRBD2. V gave up 4 bases and J gave up 4 bases; unmatched junction bases: 8. The CDR3 covers 15 residues. CDR1 is SGHRS, CDR2 YFSETQ, per germline. The CDR3, as DNA: TGCGCCAGCAGCCCCGAGGGAGGGAGTTACAATGAGCAGTTCTTC. It is translated as CASSPEGGSYNEQFF.

The chain recombines TRBV7-2 with TRBJ2-4; tentative D call: TRBD2 (6 bases). V was shortened by 3 bases and J by 5 bases, with 14 bases between the two germline ends. The germline CDR1 and CDR2 sequences are SGHTA and FQGNSA. This CDR3 has 15 residues. The CDR3 loop is CASSFVTSGENIQYF. The DNA of the CDR3 is TGTGCCAGCAGCTTTGTGACTAGTGGAGAAAACATTCAGTACTTC.

The J gene is TRBJ2-3, the V gene TRBV6-1; D uncertain. The CDR3 has 17 amino acids. V was clipped by 2 bases and J by 2 bases, with 17 bases between them. Per the germline V gene, CDR1 is MNHNS and CDR2 is SASEGT. The CDR3 bases are TGTGCCAGCAGTGAAAAGTTGGGTCTAGGATCCACAGATACGCAGTATTTT. This codes for CASSEKLGLGSTDTQYF.

This rearrangement joins TRBV2 to TRBJ2-5; tentatively, D is TRBD2 (5 bases). Germline values: CDR1 SNHLY, CDR2 FYNNEI. The V end lost 3 bases, the J end lost 5 bases, and 19 bases lay between the germline ends. This CDR3 comprises 16 residues. The DNA for the CDR3 is TGTGCCAGCAGTGATAAGTCAGCGAGGGTAGGGGAGACCCAGTACTTC. It specifies CASSDKSARVGETQYF.

This chain joins TRBV24-1 and TRBJ2-1; no clear D gene. V was trimmed by 2 bases and J by 7 bases, leaving 8 bases between them. Germline CDR1 reads KGHDR; CDR2 reads SFDVKD. CDR3 size: 13 residues. The CDR3 bases are TGTGCCACCAGTGATTCCCCATATAATGAGCAGTTCTTC. Protein: CATSDSPYNEQFF.

In its sample, this clonotype was seen many times. This chain joins TRBV10-3 and TRBJ2-7, with 12 bases matching TRBD2. This CDR3 is 15 amino acids long. The V segment lost 5 bases and the J segment 5 bases; nucleotides outside the gene matches: 7. CDR1 and CDR2 from the germline V gene are ENHRY and SYGVKD. CDR3 amino acids: CAISPLAGGRHEQYF. CDR3 in DNA: TGTGCCATCAGTCCCCTAGCGGGAGGGCGGCACGAGCAGTACTTC.

This clonotype was observed a handful of times. The chain recombines TRBV7-9 with TRBJ2-5; 7 nucleotides agree with TRBD2. V was pared by 4 bases and J by 1 base, with 15 bases of the junction left unmatched. The CDR3 runs 18 residues. Germline assignment: CDR1 SEHNR and CDR2 FQNEAQ (reference sequence). CDR3 region: CASSSTNPWLAAQETQYF. CDR3 nucleotides: TGTGCCAGCAGCTCAACCAACCCCTGGCTAGCGGCCCAAGAGACCCAGTACTTC.

The genes are TRBV7-2 and TRBJ2-4, with 8 nucleotides matching TRBD2. This CDR3 has 15 residues. Trimming removed 1 base from V and 3 bases from J; junction bases left unmatched: 2. Germline values: CDR1 SGHTA, CDR2 FQGNSA. Written as DNA, the CDR3 is TGTGCCAGCAGCTTAGTTCGGGGGGGCAAAAACATTCAGTACTTC. Translated: CASSLVRGGKNIQYF.

There are many counts of this clonotype. This chain links TRBV6-2 or TRBV6-3 with TRBJ1-4, with 9 bases fitting TRBD1. The length of the CDR3 is 13 residues. Germline trimming cut 7 bases from V and 8 bases from J; bases unmatched to any gene: 5. CDR1 and CDR2 (germline): MNHEY, SVGEGT. In DNA form, the CDR3 reads TGTGCCAGCAAACAGGGGGCCGGGGAAAAACTGTTTTTT. It specifies CASKQGAGEKLFF.

The chain has TRBV6-6 and TRBJ2-3; unclear D gene. The CDR3 spans 17 residues. Trimming stripped 0 bases from V and 2 bases from J, with 15 bases between. The germline gives CDR1 MNHNY, CDR2 SVGAGI (reference sequence). Here the CDR3 DNA reads TGTGCCAGCAGTTACTCCCCGGCTAACCGGAACACAGATACGCAGTATTTT. Its protein product is CASSYSPANRNTDTQYF.